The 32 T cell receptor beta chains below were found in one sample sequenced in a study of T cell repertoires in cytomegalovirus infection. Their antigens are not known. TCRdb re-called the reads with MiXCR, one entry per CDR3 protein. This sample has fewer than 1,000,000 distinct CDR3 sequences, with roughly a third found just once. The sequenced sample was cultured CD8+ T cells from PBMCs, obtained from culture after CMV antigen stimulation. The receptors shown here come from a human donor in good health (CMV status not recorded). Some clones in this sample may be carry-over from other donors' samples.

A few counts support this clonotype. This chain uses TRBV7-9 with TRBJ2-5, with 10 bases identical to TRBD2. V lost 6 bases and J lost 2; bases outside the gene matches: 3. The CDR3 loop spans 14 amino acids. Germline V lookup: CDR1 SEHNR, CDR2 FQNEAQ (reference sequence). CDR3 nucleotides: TGTGCCAGCAGTATTAGCGGGGGGCAAGAGACCCAGTACTTC. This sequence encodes CASSISGGQETQYF.

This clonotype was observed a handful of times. The CDR3 loop reads CASSVEGGGQLISYNEQFF. Written as DNA, the CDR3 is TGTGCCAGCAGCGTAGAGGGCGGGGGGCAATTAATCTCCTACAATGAGCAGTTCTTC. This chain links TRBV9 with TRBJ2-1, with 8 nucleotides matching TRBD2. CDR3 length equals 19 residues. V lost 0 bases and J lost 0; bases outside the gene matches: 11. Germline V gene data show CDR1 as SGDLS and CDR2 as YYNGEE.

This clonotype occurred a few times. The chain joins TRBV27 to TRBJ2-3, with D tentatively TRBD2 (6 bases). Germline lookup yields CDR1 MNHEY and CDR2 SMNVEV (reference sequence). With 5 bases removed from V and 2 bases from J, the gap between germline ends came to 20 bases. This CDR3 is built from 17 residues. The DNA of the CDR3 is TGTGCCAGCAGTCCTTCACTAGCCCCAACGTACACAGATACGCAGTATTTT. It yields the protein CASSPSLAPTYTDTQYF.

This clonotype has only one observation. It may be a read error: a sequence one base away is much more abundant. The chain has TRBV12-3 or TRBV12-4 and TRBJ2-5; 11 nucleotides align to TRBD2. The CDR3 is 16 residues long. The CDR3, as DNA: TGTGTCAGCAGCAAATTACTAGCGGGGGTACAAGAGACCCAGTACTTC. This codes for CVSSKLLAGVQETQYF.

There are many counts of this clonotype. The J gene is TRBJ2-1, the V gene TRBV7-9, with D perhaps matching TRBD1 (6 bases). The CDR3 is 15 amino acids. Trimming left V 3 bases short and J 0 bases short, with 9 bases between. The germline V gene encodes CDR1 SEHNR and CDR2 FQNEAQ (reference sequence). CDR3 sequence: CASSFGQSSYNEQFF. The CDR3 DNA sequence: TGTGCCAGCAGCTTCGGACAGAGCTCCTACAATGAGCAGTTCTTC.

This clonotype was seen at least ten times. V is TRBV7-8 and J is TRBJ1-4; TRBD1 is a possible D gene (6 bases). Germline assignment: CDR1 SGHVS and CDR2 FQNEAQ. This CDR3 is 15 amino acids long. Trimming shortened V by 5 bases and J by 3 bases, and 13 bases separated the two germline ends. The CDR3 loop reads CASSHSGVANEKLFF. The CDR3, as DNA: TGTGCCAGCAGCCATTCAGGGGTCGCTAATGAAAAACTGTTTTTT.

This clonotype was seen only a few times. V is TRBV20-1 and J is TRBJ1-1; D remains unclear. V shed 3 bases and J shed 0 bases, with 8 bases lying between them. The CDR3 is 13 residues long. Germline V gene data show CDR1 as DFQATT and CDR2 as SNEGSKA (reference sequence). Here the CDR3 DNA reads TGCAGTGCTAGCCCCGGAATGAACACTGAAGCTTTCTTT. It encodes CSASPGMNTEAFF.

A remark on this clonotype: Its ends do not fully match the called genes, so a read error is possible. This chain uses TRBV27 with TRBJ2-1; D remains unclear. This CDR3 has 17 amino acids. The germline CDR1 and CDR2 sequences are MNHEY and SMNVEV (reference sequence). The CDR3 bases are TGTGCCAGCAGTTTAATCCTCGGAATGTCCTCCTACAATGAGCAGTTATTC. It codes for CASSLILGMSSYNEQLF.

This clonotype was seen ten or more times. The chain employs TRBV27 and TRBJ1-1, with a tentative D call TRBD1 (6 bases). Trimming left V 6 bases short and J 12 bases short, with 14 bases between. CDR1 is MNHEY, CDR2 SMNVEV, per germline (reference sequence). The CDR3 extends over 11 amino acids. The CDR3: CASRGAAETFF. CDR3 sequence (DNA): TGTGCCAGCAGGGGGGCCGCGGAGACTTTCTTT.

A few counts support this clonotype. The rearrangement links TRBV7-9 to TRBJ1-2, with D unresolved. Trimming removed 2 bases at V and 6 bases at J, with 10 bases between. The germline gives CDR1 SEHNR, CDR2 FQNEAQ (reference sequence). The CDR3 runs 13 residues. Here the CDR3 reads CASSLNSLDGYTF. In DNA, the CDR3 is TGTGCCAGCAGCTTAAACTCTCTGGATGGCTACACCTTC.

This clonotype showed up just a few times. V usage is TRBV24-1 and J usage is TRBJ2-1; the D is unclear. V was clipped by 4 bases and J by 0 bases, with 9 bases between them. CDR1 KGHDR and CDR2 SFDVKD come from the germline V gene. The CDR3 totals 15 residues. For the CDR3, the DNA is TGTGCCACCAGTGACAGTGATAGCTCCTACAATGAGCAGTTCTTC. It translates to CATSDSDSSYNEQFF.

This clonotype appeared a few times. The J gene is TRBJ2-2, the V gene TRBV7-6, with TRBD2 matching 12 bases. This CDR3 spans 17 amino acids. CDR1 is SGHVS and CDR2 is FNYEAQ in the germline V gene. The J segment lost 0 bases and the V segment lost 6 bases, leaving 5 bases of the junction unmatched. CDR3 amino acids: CASSQTSGGANTGELFF. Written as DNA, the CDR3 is TGTGCCAGCAGTCAGACTAGCGGGGGCGCGAACACCGGGGAGCTGTTTTTT.

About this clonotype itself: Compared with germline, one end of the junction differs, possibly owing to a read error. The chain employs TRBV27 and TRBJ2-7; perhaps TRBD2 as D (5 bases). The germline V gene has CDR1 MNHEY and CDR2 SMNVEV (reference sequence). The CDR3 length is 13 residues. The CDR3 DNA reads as TGTGCCAGCAGTTTGAGGGTATCCTGCGAGCAGTACTTC. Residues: CASSLRVSCEQYF.

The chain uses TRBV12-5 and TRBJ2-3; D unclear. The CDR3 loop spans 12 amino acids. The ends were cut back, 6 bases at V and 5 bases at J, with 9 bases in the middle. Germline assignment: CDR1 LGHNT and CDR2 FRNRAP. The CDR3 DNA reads TGTGCTAGTGGCCGACCGGGAGATACGCAGTATTTT. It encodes CASGRPGDTQYF.

The CDR3 DNA is TGTGCCAGTAGATTGGGGAGTTTCACTGAAGCTTTCTTT. Its translation: CASRLGSFTEAFF. The rearrangement joins TRBV19 to TRBJ1-1; the D is unclear. Germline CDR1 LNHDA, CDR2 SQIVND (reference sequence). The CDR3 is 13 amino acids. V lost 6 bases, J lost 4 bases, and 12 bases lay in between.

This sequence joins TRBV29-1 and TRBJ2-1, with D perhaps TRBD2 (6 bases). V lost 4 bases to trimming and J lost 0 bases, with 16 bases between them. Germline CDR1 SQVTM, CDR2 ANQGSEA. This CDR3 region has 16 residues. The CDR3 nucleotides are TGCAGCGTTGTGGGAGGAAGAGGGAGCTCCTACAATGAGCAGTTCTTC. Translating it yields CSVVGGRGSSYNEQFF.

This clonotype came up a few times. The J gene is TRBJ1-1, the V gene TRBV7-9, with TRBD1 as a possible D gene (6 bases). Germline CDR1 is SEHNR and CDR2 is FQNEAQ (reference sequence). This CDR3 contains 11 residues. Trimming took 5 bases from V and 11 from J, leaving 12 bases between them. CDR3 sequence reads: CASSRQGNAFF. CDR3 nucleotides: TGTGCCAGCAGCCGGCAGGGGAACGCTTTCTTT. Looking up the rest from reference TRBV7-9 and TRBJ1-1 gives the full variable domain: DTGVSQNPRHKITKRGQNVTFRCDPISEHNRLYWYRQTLGQGPEFLTYFQNEAQLEKSRLLSDRFSAERPKGSFSTLEIQRTEQGDSAMYLCASSRQGNAFFGQGTRLTVV.

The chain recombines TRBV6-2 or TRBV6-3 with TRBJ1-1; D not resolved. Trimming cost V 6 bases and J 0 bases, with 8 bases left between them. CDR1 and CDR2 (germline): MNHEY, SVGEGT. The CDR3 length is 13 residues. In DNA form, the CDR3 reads TGTGCCAGCAGGCTCCCCATGAACACTGAAGCTTTCTTT. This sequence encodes CASRLPMNTEAFF.

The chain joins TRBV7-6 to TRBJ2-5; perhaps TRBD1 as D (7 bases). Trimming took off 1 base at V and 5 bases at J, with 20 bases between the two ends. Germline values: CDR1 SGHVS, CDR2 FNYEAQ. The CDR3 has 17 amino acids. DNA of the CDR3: TGTGCCAGCAGCTTAGGGCCGCCGACAGGGACTTCGGAGACCCAGTACTTC. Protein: CASSLGPPTGTSETQYF. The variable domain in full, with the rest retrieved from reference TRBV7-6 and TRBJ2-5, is GAGVSQSPRYKVTKRGQDVALRCDPISGHVSLYWYRQALGQGPEFLTYFNYEAQQDKSGLPNDRFSAERPEGSISTLTIQRTEQRDSAMYRCASSLGPPTGTSETQYFGPGTRLLVL.

The CDR3 protein is CASSYSERHSYEQYF. CDR3 bases: TGTGCCAGCAGTTACTCGGAGCGTCACTCCTACGAGCAGTACTTC. This chain connects TRBV6-6 to TRBJ2-7; D not certain. Trimming pared 0 bases from V and 0 bases from J, leaving 9 bases between. CDR3 length equals 15 residues. The germline V gene has CDR1 MNHNY and CDR2 SVGAGI (reference sequence).

CDR3 nucleotide sequence: TGCAGTGCGCCGCGGGGGGGTGCCTACAATGAGCAGTTCTTC. Translation gives CSAPRGGAYNEQFF. The rearrangement links TRBV20-1 to TRBJ2-1; 9 positions match TRBD2. The CDR3 runs to 14 residues. CDR1 is DFQATT, CDR2 SNEGSKA, per germline (reference sequence). V gave up 6 bases and J gave up 2 bases; unmatched junction bases: 5.

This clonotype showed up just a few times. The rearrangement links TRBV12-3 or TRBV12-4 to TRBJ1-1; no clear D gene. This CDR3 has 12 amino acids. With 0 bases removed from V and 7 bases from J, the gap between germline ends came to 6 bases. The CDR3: CASSLAAIEAFF. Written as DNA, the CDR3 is TGTGCCAGCAGTTTAGCGGCAATTGAAGCTTTCTTT.

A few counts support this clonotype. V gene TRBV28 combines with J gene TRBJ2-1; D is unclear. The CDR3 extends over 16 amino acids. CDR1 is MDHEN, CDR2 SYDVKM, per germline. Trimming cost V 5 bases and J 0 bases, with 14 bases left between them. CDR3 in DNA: TGTGCCAGCAGTGTTATAGCATCAAGCTCCTACAATGAGCAGTTCTTC. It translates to CASSVIASSSYNEQFF.

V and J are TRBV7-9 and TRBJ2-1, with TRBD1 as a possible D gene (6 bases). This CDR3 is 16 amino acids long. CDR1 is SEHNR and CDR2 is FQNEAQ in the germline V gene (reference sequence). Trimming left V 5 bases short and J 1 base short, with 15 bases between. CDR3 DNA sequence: TGTGCCAGCAGCGGACTGGGCAGGGGATCCTACAATGAGCAGTTCTTC. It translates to CASSGLGRGSYNEQFF.

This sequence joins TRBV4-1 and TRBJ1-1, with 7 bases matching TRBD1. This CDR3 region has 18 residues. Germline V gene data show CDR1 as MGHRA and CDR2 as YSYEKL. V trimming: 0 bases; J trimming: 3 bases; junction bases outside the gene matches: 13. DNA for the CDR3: TGCGCCAGCAGCCAAGATTGGGGTTTGGGACAGTTCCACACTGAAGCTTTCTTT. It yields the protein CASSQDWGLGQFHTEAFF.

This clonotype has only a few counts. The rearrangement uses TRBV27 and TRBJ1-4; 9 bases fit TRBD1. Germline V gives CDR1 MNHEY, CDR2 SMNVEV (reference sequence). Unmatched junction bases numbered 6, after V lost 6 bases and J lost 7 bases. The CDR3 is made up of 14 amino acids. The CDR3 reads CASRTGTGSEKLFF. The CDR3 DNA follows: TGTGCCAGCAGGACCGGGACAGGGTCTGAAAAACTGTTTTTT.

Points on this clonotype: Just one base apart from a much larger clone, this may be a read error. Here the CDR3 DNA reads TGTACCAGCAGCTTGGGACTAGCGGGGCCCTACGAGCAGTACGTC. As protein: CTSSLGLAGPYEQYV. V gene TRBV7-2 combines with J gene TRBJ2-7, with 13 bases that match TRBD2. The CDR3 loop spans 15 amino acids. The ends lost 3 bases at V and 2 bases at J; junction bases unmatched: 1. CDR1 and CDR2 (germline): SGHTA, FQGNSA.

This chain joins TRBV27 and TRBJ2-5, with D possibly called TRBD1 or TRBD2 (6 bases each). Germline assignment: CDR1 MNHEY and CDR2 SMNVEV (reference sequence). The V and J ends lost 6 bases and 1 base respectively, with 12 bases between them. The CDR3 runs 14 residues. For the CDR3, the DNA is TGTGCCAGCAGGTCGTGGGGGGCCCAAGAGACCCAGTACTTC. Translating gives CASRSWGAQETQYF.

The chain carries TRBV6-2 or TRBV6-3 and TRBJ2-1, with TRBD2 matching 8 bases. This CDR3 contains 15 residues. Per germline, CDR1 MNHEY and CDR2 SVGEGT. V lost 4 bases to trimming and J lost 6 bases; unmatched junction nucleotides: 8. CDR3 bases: TGTGCCAGCAGTTTACACAGACTAGCGCGCAATGAGCAGTTCTTC. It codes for CASSLHRLARNEQFF.

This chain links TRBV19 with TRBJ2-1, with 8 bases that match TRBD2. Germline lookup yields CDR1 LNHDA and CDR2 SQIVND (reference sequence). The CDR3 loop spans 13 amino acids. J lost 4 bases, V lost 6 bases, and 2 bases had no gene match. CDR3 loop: CASSGGDYNEQFF. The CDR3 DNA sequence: TGTGCCAGTAGCGGGGGGGATTACAATGAGCAGTTCTTC.

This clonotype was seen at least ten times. CDR3 loop: CASSPRGTGVPETQYF. CDR3 DNA: TGTGCCAGCAGCCCTCGGGGGACAGGGGTTCCAGAGACCCAGTACTTC. The chain uses TRBV7-8 and TRBJ2-5, with TRBD1 identical over 10 bases. The CDR3 is 16 amino acids. Unmatched junction bases numbered 10, after V lost 5 bases and J lost 4 bases. Germline assignment: CDR1 SGHVS and CDR2 FQNEAQ.

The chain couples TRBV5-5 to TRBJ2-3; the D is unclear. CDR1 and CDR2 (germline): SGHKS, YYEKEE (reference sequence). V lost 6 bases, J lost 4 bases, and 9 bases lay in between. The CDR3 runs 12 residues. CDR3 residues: CASTIWSDTQYF. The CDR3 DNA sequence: TGTGCCAGCACGATATGGTCAGATACGCAGTATTTT. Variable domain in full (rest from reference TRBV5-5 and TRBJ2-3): DAGVTQSPTHLIKTRGQQVTLRCSPISGHKSVSWYQQVLGQGPQFIFQYYEKEERGRGNFPDRFSARQFPNYSSELNVNALLLGDSALYLCASTIWSDTQYFGPGTRLTVL.